This TCR beta chain was identified during a study of blood T cell repertoires in COVID-19 (dated by TCRdb to 2020 to 2022). In the study overall: Samples covering the acute and convalescent phases of COVID-19 were provided by collaborators in the United States, Italy and Spain. The prospective study material was composed of cDNA or gDNA derived from T cells, B-cell-depleted T cells, or PBMCs. The repertoires were released in a freely available public database intended as a resource for research on the immune response to SARS-CoV-2. A de-identified subject ID, COVID-19 status, age in years and sex were almost always included in the sample metadata. HLA class I and class II types, where available, came from metadata supplied by the sample provider rather than from assay-based typing. The dataset comprised deeply sampled blood TCRbeta repertoires from subjects exposed to, actively infected with, or recovered from COVID-19. Samples were obtained from the ongoing ImmuneRACE study (first 160 participants) and from 1,254 subjects provided by 6 global collaborators.

Study-wide conclusions, independent of this receptor: The quantity of clinical and demographic metadata differed by source and by participant and was supplied without curation.

The immunoSEQ Assay, a bias-controlled multiplex PCR, was used to amplify TCRbeta CDR3 regions from genomic DNA. As for the original processing: The number of nucleated cells in each sample was estimated from the amplification of reference gene primers within the assay. To quantify the absolute abundance of each unique TCRbeta CDR3 rearrangement, sequence reads were collapsed and filtered. For each sample, productive Simpson clonality was calculated as the square root of Simpson's diversity index across productive rearrangements. Imported from immuneACCESS, the table was reduced by TCRdb to in-frame sequences with V and J called. These copies leave out some clones; in studies compared against another copy, an unresolved V gene accounts for under half, and the cause of the remainder is not known. V and J calls and clone size are given by that table; D and trimming were obtained from the DNA. The sample yields 110,000 to 150,000 clones; about four fifths were counted once. The ten largest clones represent approximately 5% of the sample.

In the prospective study, participants were 18 to 89 years old, resided in about two dozen geographic areas of the United States, and were enrolled through a virtual design. To assign participants to cohorts, the prospective study relied on clinical history that participants themselves reported in a screening survey and a study questionnaire. In the prospective study, mobile phlebotomists collected whole blood, serum and a nasopharyngeal or oropharyngeal swab from each participant. Prospective study participants could optionally give additional blood draws and questionnaires over an approximately 2-month period. Blood samples from the prospective study were shipped frozen or at room temperature prior to DNA extraction. Turning to this clone: It has no known antigen specificity. Per-base quality was not reported, and no clone a single base away is much larger than it.

Sequenced input: PBMCs or T cells enriched from blood (not recorded which). The receptor was isolated from a man aged 40-55 years with acute COVID-19.

This receptor carries the CDR3 CASSFALAERGEQFF. The DNA is TGTGCCAGCAGCTTTGCACTAGCGGAGAGGGGTGAGCAGTTCTTC. The sequence is built from TRBV7-9 and TRBJ2-1; the junction holds 8 bases that match TRBD2. V ends up 3 bases short and J 9 bases short, with an unmatched junction base count of 10. According to the germline V gene (reference sequence), CDR1 reads SEHNR and CDR2 reads FQNEAQ. The CDR3, from cysteine to phenylalanine, totals 15 residues. Only the CDR3 DNA is retained, 45 bases long and in frame from the first base.